The present T cell receptor beta chain was sequenced within a study of response to subunit inactivated influenza vaccine. The study, taken as a whole, reports: The authors offered the suggestion that each seasonal influenza vaccination recruits few new T cells.

Trimming took off 6 bases at V and 1 base at J, with 15 bases between the two ends. Germline V lookup: CDR1 DFQATT, CDR2 SNEGSKA (reference sequence). The CDR3 is 15 residues long. TCRdb reprocessed the RT-PCR reads with MiXCR, giving one entry per CDR3 protein. The data contain 530,000 or so distinct CDR3 sequences, about 25% of them singletons. Details on this clonotype: Its cognate antigen is unknown.

The V gene is TRBV20-1, the J gene TRBJ2-2; weak D call: TRBD2 (6 bases). This clonotype was sampled from a man over 45 who received an inactivated influenza vaccine. The material sequenced was CD4+ T cells sorted from PBMCs, taken around 5 days after vaccination. The CDR3 protein is CSALGGAGNTGELFF. The CDR3 DNA follows: TGCAGTGCCCTAGGAGGGGCAGGGAACACCGGGGAGCTGTTTTTT.